The rows below give T cell receptor beta chains drawn from one sample of a study of post-analysis software for immune sequencing data. MiXCR, applied by TCRdb to the PCR reads, yields one record per CDR3 protein. This table has hundreds of thousands of distinct CDR3 sequences, roughly 45% appearing once. The sample taken for sequencing was blood. The receptors were gathered from a girl between 5 and 17 years old with multiple sclerosis. The CDR3 runs from the conserved cysteine through the conserved F or W. Each record gives: CDR3 length, clone size, V gene, D gene, J gene, CDR3 protein, CDR3 DNA. D genes are given only for firm matches. Clone size, where shown, is once, few, many, or a class for clones that have expanded.

13,few,TRBV11-3,NA,TRBJ2-1,CASSLNSIGEQFF,TGTGCCAGCAGCTTAAATAGTATCGGTGAGCAGTTCTTC
13,NA,TRBV5-1,NA,TRBJ1-2,CASSSDGNYGYTF,TGCGCCAGCAGCTCGGACGGAAACTATGGCTACACCTTC
15,NA,TRBV29-1,NA,TRBJ2-7,CSAHPQGRENYEQYF,TGCAGCGCCCACCCCCAGGGGCGGGAGAACTACGAGCAGTACTTC
15,few,TRBV20-1,TRBD1,TRBJ2-2,CSAPDRGANTGELFF,TGCAGTGCCCCCGACAGGGGCGCCAACACCGGGGAGCTGTTTTTT
16,NA,TRBV11-2,TRBD2,TRBJ2-5,CASSFLRLAGVETQYF,TGTGCCAGCAGCTTCCTAAGACTAGCGGGAGTAGAGACCCAGTACTTC
17,few,TRBV10-3,TRBD2,TRBJ2-7,CAISGPMGSGISYEQYF,TGTGCCATCAGTGGCCCCATGGGTAGCGGGATCTCCTACGAGCAGTACTTC
14,NA,TRBV20-1,TRBD2,TRBJ2-5,CSAREGTSLETQYF,TGCAGTGCTAGAGAGGGGACTAGCTTAGAGACCCAGTACTTC
14,few,TRBV12-3/TRBV12-4,TRBD1,TRBJ2-4,CASSMTGMTPIQYF,TGTGCCAGCAGTATGACAGGGATGACCCCCATTCAGTACTTC
17,few,TRBV4-1,NA,TRBJ2-3,CASSPDNVGGTTDTQYF,TGCGCCAGCAGCCCGGATAATGTCGGGGGTACTACGGATACGCAGTATTTT
16,NA,TRBV5-1,TRBD2,TRBJ2-1,CASSRQSGGAVNEQFF,TGCGCCAGCAGTCGTCAAAGCGGGGGGGCAGTCAATGAGCAGTTCTTC
18,few,TRBV4-1,TRBD2,TRBJ2-3,CASSRAIGTSGSSDTQYF,TGCGCCAGCAGCCGGGCTATCGGGACTAGCGGGAGCTCAGATACGCAGTATTTT
14,few,TRBV7-6,NA,TRBJ2-7,CASSSGGTLYEQYF,TGTGCCAGCAGCTCTGGGGGAACGCTATACGAGCAGTACTTC
14,NA,TRBV20-1,TRBD1,TRBJ1-1,CSAPGDRLNTEAFF,TGCAGTGCTCCCGGGGACAGGCTGAACACTGAAGCTTTCTTT
12,once,TRBV29-1,NA,TRBJ1-2,CSVVEGYYGYTF,TGCAGCGTTGTCGAGGGATACTATGGCTACACCTTC
14,NA,TRBV5-1,TRBD1,TRBJ1-2,CASSRQGADYGYTF,TGCGCCAGCAGTCGGCAGGGGGCGGACTATGGCTACACCTTC
13,NA,TRBV5-5,NA,TRBJ1-5,CASSLAGGQPQHF,TGTGCCAGCAGCTTGGCCGGAGGGCAGCCCCAGCATTTT
11,NA,TRBV12-3/TRBV12-4,NA,TRBJ2-3,CASSWEDAQYF,TGTGCCAGCAGTTGGGAAGATGCGCAGTATTTT
14,NA,TRBV29-1,TRBD1,TRBJ2-1,CSVVAAQGDRPQFF,TGCAGCGTTGTGGCAGCCCAGGGGGATAGGCCGCAGTTCTTC
14,once,TRBV29-1,NA,TRBJ2-1,CSVGVSEAYNEQFF,TGCAGCGTTGGGGTTAGCGAAGCCTACAATGAGCAGTTCTTC
14,few,TRBV5-1,NA,TRBJ2-5,CASSPQGLQETQYF,TGCGCCAGCAGTCCCCAGGGGCTCCAAGAGACCCAGTACTTC
18,NA,TRBV12-3/TRBV12-4,TRBD2,TRBJ2-3,CASSLNAGASGVTDTQYF,TGTGCCAGCAGTTTAAATGCGGGAGCTAGCGGGGTCACAGATACGCAGTATTTT
13,NA,TRBV10-3,NA,TRBJ2-5,CAISVGGQETQYF,TGTGCCATCAGTGTTGGCGGCCAAGAGACCCAGTACTTC
17,few,TRBV5-1,TRBD2,TRBJ2-1,CASRGGGASGSYNEQFF,TGCGCCAGCAGGGGCGGGGGGGCCTCAGGTTCCTACAATGAGCAGTTCTTC
16,NA,TRBV11-2,TRBD2,TRBJ2-1,CASSSVGASGRNEQFF,TGTGCCAGCAGCTCCGTCGGGGCTAGCGGTAGGAATGAGCAGTTCTTC
15,NA,TRBV20-1,NA,TRBJ2-5,CSADRGSGAQETQYF,TGCAGTGCTGACCGGGGCAGCGGAGCTCAAGAGACCCAGTACTTC
16,NA,TRBV27,NA,TRBJ1-5,CASKPIGGRRSQPQHF,TGTGCCAGCAAACCCATAGGGGGGCGGAGAAGTCAGCCCCAGCATTTT
16,few,TRBV7-2,TRBD2,TRBJ2-1,CASSLGSGRTYNEQFF,TGTGCCAGCAGCTTGGGGAGCGGGAGGACCTACAATGAGCAGTTCTTC
22,NA,TRBV7-2,TRBD2,TRBJ2-2,CASSLASGLAGLAGPRTGELFF,TGTGCCAGCAGCTTAGCGAGCGGACTAGCGGGATTAGCAGGACCGCGCACCGGGGAGCTGTTTTTT
16,few,TRBV4-1,TRBD2,TRBJ2-7,CASSQVGPGGPREQYF,TGCGCCAGCAGCCAAGTGGGTCCGGGAGGGCCGCGGGAGCAGTACTTC
16,NA,TRBV4-2,TRBD2,TRBJ2-1,CASSQGSAGVLNEQFF,TGTGCCAGCAGCCAAGGGTCAGCGGGAGTTTTGAATGAGCAGTTCTTC
13,few,TRBV12-3/TRBV12-4,NA,TRBJ2-1,CASSTREKGEQFF,TGTGCCAGCAGTACGAGGGAGAAGGGTGAGCAGTTCTTC
12,NA,TRBV5-1,NA,TRBJ1-1,CASSGRTTEAFF,TGCGCCAGCAGCGGGCGAACCACTGAAGCTTTCTTT
16,few,TRBV27,TRBD1,TRBJ2-5,CASSLIPGQGNYGQYF,TGTGCCAGCAGTCTGATACCGGGACAGGGGAACTACGGGCAGTACTTC
15,few,TRBV7-9,TRBD1,TRBJ2-5,CASSFVSRGLETQYF,TGTGCCAGCAGCTTCGTTTCCAGGGGGTTGGAGACCCAGTACTTC
14,NA,TRBV3-1,TRBD2,TRBJ2-4,CASSQRGLGNIQYF,TGTGCCAGCAGCCAGAGGGGACTAGGGAACATTCAGTACTTC
14,NA,TRBV12-3/TRBV12-4,TRBD2,TRBJ2-7,CASRFGTSSYEQYF,TGTGCCAGCCGATTTGGGACTAGTTCCTACGAGCAGTACTTC
18,NA,TRBV7-2,NA,TRBJ2-7,CASSSSRPLGGPTYEQYF,TGTGCCAGCAGCTCCTCCCGCCCCCTGGGGGGCCCGACCTACGAGCAGTACTTC
13,NA,TRBV12-3/TRBV12-4,NA,TRBJ1-2,CASSSREGGGYTF,TGTGCCAGCAGTTCCAGGGAGGGGGGTGGCTACACCTTC